This T cell receptor (beta chain) was recorded in a study of blood T cells in healthy people across ages. The individuals who served as donors were healthy Caucasians living in Russia, aged roughly 6 to 95. Roughly 10 milliliters of peripheral blood were drawn from each donor. Study observations and caveats: Samples with more naive T cells showed higher observed beta diversity.

This clonotype came up many times. The antigen is undetermined. A second roughly 7 to 12 cycle PCR used barcoded and J-beta primers. All cDNA molecules were each tagged by a template-switch adaptor with 12 random nucleotides. TCRdb itself ran the 5' RACE reads through MiXCR, one entry per CDR3 protein. The data show hundreds of thousands of distinct CDR3 sequences, 45% to 50% seen once. Trimming took off 4 bases at V and 11 bases at J, with 12 bases between the two ends. This CDR3 has 10 residues. Germline V gene sequence: CDR1 DFQATT, CDR2 SNEGSKA (reference sequence). The sample comprised blood. This TCR derives from a woman aged 60-70 years in good health. The chain combines TRBV20-1 with TRBJ2-7, with D perhaps TRBD1 (5 bases). CDR3 amino acids: CSAIQGVKYF. CDR3 DNA: TGCAGTGCTATCCAGGGTGTTAAGTACTTC.